The present TCR beta chain was sequenced within a study of regulatory T cells in long-lasting Graves disease. Ten or more counts support this clonotype. Germline V gene lookup returns CDR1 SGHNT and CDR2 YENEEA. V was pared by 6 bases and J by 0 bases, with 20 bases of the junction left unmatched. The CDR3 is made up of 19 amino acids. Investigators prepared the TCR beta libraries by applying iRepertoire HTBI primers and Arm-PCR of CDR3 regions. Each CDR3 protein gets one entry after TCRdb re-called the multiplex PCR reads with MiXCR. Altogether approximately 490,000 distinct CDR3 sequences are present, around 15% being singletons, with the ten largest covering 10% to 15%. Time point here: newly diagnosed GD, antithyroid drugs for less than 3 months. Making the TCR library involved RNA that had been extracted from PBMCs. This sample also belongs to another study, concerning T cells in Graves' hyperthyroidism and ophthalmopathy.

This sequence was found in a man in his forties with Graves disease. This chain joins TRBV11-3 and TRBJ2-7; 7 bases line up with TRBD1. The sequenced sample was peripheral blood mononuclear cells (PBMCs), obtained at new diagnosis, from a patient treated with antithyroid drugs. The CDR3 loop reads CASSFKGTAFPRSSYEQYF. The CDR3 nucleotides are TGTGCCAGCAGTTTCAAGGGGACAGCGTTCCCTAGGAGCTCCTACGAGCAGTACTTC. Looking up the rest from reference TRBV11-3 and TRBJ2-7 gives the full variable domain: EAGVVQSPRYKIIEKKQPVAFWCNPISGHNTLYWYLQNLGQGPELLIRYENEEAVDDSQLPKDRFSAERLKGVDSTLKIQPAELGDSAVYLCASSFKGTAFPRSSYEQYFGPGTRLTVT.